This section outlines one T cell receptor (beta chain) sequence together with its context. This clone was observed a single time. The antigen this receptor binds is unknown. Nothing much larger sits one base from this clone, and base qualities are not available. Taken with the paper, the label for time point translates to: about 28 days (+/-7) after the second vaccine dose. Because spike-specific TCR depth and breadth did not differ between the two schedules, AZD1222 recipients who got a second dose at roughly 4 weeks were pooled with those who got a second dose at roughly 12 weeks. The vaccinee samples were drawn from two UK trials, COV001 and COV002, one of which was a single-blind randomized controlled phase 2/3 trial testing AZD1222 (ChAdOx1 nCoV-19) in healthy adults. For TCRbeta chain sequencing, PBMC samples from trial participants were taken at day 0 and at day 28 after the second dose. The CDR3 regions of human TCRbeta chains were analyzed by immunosequencing. As for the original processing: TCRs in the repertoires were matched against a reference library of SARS-CoV-2-specific TCRs that had been generated with the MIRA antigen-specificity platform. Breadth was defined as the fraction of unique TCRs that were SARS-CoV-2-associated, and depth was defined as the fraction of total T cells that were SARS-CoV-2-associated. Using the MIRA data, each spike-specific TCR was mapped to the spike region that the TCR reacts to and placed in a CD4 or CD8 class. Log10-transformed breadth and depth values were compared by one-way ANOVA with Sidak's multiple comparisons tests. The table was pulled from immuneACCESS by TCRdb, which kept in-frame rearrangements only. Such tables lose some clones; where checked, under half of the loss comes from unresolved V genes, and the rest has no known cause. V and J calls and clone size come straight from that table; D and trimming were deduced from the DNA. In all, the sample holds approximately 150,000 clones, and approximately 94% of those were seen once. Together, the top ten hold 4.5% to 5.5% of the sample.

These data come from a study of T cell responses to AZD1222 COVID-19 vaccine (dated by TCRdb to about 2021). General notes on the study: A total of approximately 240 trial participants underwent TCR sequencing, of whom 200 to 220 received two doses of AZD1222 and about 25 received two doses of the MenACWY control vaccine. Trial participants were enrolled by age into 18-55, 56-69 and 70-plus year subgroups, with about 150, 27 and 61 TCR-sequenced participants respectively. Findings and caveats that apply to the study as a whole: Because no samples from the day 14 peak response were available, repertoires could be characterized only after the peak T cell response. Participants were mostly white British, with more females than males. The authors suggested clonal diversity may have been underestimated. After two AZD1222 doses, spike-specific TCR breadth and depth were significantly higher than at day 0 and than in MenACWY recipients. The 56-69-year group was small, and its depth increase did not reach significance, likely because of low power. The whole spike protein was spanned by vaccine-associated CD4 TCRs, and dominant responses were seen in regions 160-218 and 743-854. Only six AZD1222 recipients were SARS-CoV-2 seropositive at baseline, limiting conclusions about previously exposed vaccinees. Reportedly, close to half of the unique spike-specific TCRs recognized epitopes lying outside the regions that are mutated in the B.1.351 and B.1.1.7 variants.

Looking up the germline V gene yields CDR1 MDHEN and CDR2 SYDVKM. Counted from cysteine to phenylalanine, this CDR3 has 20 amino acids. Only the CDR3 DNA stays, 60 bases, in frame from base 1. Here V drops 5 bases and J drops 2 bases, and the junction holds 20 bases not matched to any gene. This TCR derives from an adult who received the AZD1222 COVID-19 vaccine. The specimen comprised peripheral blood, sampled 28 days after the second AZD1222 dose. In this chain, TRBV28 is recombined with TRBJ2-5, with 10 central nucleotides matching TRBD2. Read as DNA, the sequence is TGTGCCAGCAGTCCACACGAACCATCAGCGGGAGGGCCATGGCAAGAGACCCAGTACTTC. Its protein product is CASSPHEPSAGGPWQETQYF.